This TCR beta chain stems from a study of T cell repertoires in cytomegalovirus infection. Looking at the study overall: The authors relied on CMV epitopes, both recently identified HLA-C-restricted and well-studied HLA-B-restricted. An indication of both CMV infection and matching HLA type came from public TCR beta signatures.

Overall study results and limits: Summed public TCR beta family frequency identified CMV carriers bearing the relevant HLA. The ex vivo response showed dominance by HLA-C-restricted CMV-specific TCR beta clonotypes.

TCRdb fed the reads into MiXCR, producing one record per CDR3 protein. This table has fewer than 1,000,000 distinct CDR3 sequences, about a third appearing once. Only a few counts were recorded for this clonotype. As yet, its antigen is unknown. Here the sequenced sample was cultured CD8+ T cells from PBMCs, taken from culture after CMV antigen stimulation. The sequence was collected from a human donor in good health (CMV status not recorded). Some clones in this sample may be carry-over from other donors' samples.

The CDR3 DNA reads as TGTGCCAGCAGTTTCGGGGGCCCGGCAGATACGCAGTATTTT. Residues: CASSFGGPADTQYF. V usage is TRBV12-3 or TRBV12-4 and J usage is TRBJ2-3; D tentatively reads TRBD1 or TRBD2 (6 bases each). Trimming shortened V by 3 bases and J by 4 bases, and 11 bases separated the two germline ends. This CDR3 region has 14 residues.